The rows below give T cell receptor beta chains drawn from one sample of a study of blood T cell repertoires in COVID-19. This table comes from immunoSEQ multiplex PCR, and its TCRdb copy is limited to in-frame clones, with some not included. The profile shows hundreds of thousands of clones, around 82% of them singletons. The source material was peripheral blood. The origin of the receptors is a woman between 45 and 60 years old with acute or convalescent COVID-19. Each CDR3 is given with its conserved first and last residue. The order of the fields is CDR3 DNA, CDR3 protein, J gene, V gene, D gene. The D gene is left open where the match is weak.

cdr3_nt: TGTGCCAGCAGTCCCCTTCCTCAGAACATTCAGTACTTC
cdr3_aa: CASSPLPQNIQYF
j_call: TRBJ2-4
v_call: TRBV27
d_call: .

cdr3_nt: TGCGCCAGCAGCTTGAAGGCCGTCGAGGAATCACCCCTCCACTTT
cdr3_aa: CASSLKAVEESPLHF
j_call: TRBJ1-6
v_call: TRBV5-1
d_call: .

cdr3_nt: TGTGCCAGCAGTTACTCCGGACACAACACAGATACGCAGTATTTT
cdr3_aa: CASSYSGHNTDTQYF
j_call: TRBJ2-3
v_call: TRBV6-5
d_call: .

cdr3_nt: TGTGCCAGCAGCTCCCGGGAGCCCTCCCGCAAGCAGTTCTTC
cdr3_aa: CASSSREPSRKQFF
j_call: TRBJ2-1
v_call: TRBV5-6
d_call: .

cdr3_nt: TGTGCCAGTAGTACCAGGACAGGGTTCTACGAGCAGTACTTC
cdr3_aa: CASSTRTGFYEQYF
j_call: TRBJ2-7
v_call: TRBV19
d_call: TRBD1

cdr3_nt: TGTGCCAGCAGCTTAGGAGGCACCGACGGGGAGCTGTTTTTT
cdr3_aa: CASSLGGTDGELFF
j_call: TRBJ2-2
v_call: TRBV11-3
d_call: .

cdr3_nt: TGTGCCAGCAGCTTAGGGACTAGCTCCCTAGTGCAGTACTTC
cdr3_aa: CASSLGTSSLVQYF
j_call: TRBJ2-7
v_call: TRBV11-1
d_call: TRBD2

cdr3_nt: TGTGCCAGCAGCTCAGGGGTAAACTCTGGAAACACCATATATTTT
cdr3_aa: CASSSGVNSGNTIYF
j_call: TRBJ1-3
v_call: TRBV11-2
d_call: .

cdr3_nt: TGTGCCATCAGTGGAGCGGGACAGGGACGATTTGAGACCCAGTACTTC
cdr3_aa: CAISGAGQGRFETQYF
j_call: TRBJ2-5
v_call: TRBV10-3
d_call: TRBD1

cdr3_nt: TGTGCCTGGCGACCCCTGACGGGACTATCCTACGAGCAGTACTTC
cdr3_aa: CAWRPLTGLSYEQYF
j_call: TRBJ2-7
v_call: TRBV30
d_call: TRBD2

cdr3_nt: TGTGCCAGCAGCCAAGAGGGGGCTACAGGGTTCCGCGAGCAGTACTTC
cdr3_aa: CASSQEGATGFREQYF
j_call: TRBJ2-7
v_call: TRBV3-1/TRBV3-2
d_call: .

cdr3_nt: TGTGCCATCAGTGTTTCAGAACCTAATTCACCCCTCCACTTT
cdr3_aa: CAISVSEPNSPLHF
j_call: TRBJ1-6
v_call: TRBV10-3
d_call: .

cdr3_nt: TGTGCCAGCAGCTTAGCCCCGACAGAGAATGAAAAACTGTTTTTT
cdr3_aa: CASSLAPTENEKLFF
j_call: TRBJ1-4
v_call: TRBV7-6
d_call: .

cdr3_nt: TGTGCCAGTAGTATAGGGGTCAGGGGCGAGTACTTC
cdr3_aa: CASSIGVRGEYF
j_call: TRBJ2-7
v_call: TRBV19
d_call: .

cdr3_nt: TGTGCCAGCAGCCCGTCGGGGGGCACCGGGGAGCTGTTTTTT
cdr3_aa: CASSPSGGTGELFF
j_call: TRBJ2-2
v_call: TRBV4-2
d_call: TRBD2

cdr3_nt: TGCAGTGCTAGAGATGGGCCTACGCAGTATTTT
cdr3_aa: CSARDGPTQYF
j_call: TRBJ2-3
v_call: TRBV20-1
d_call: .

cdr3_nt: TGTGCCAGCAGCTTAGTAGGACTAGCGGGAGGCACCGGGGAGCTGTTTTTT
cdr3_aa: CASSLVGLAGGTGELFF
j_call: TRBJ2-2
v_call: TRBV7-2
d_call: TRBD2

cdr3_nt: TGTGCCAGCAGCCAACTTCAGATAGCGGGAAACAATGAGCAGTTCTTC
cdr3_aa: CASSQLQIAGNNEQFF
j_call: TRBJ2-1
v_call: TRBV3-1/TRBV3-2
d_call: TRBD2

cdr3_nt: TGTGCCAGCAGCTTCGGTAAAACTAGCGTCAAAGTGAGCTCCTACAATGAGCAGTTCTTC
cdr3_aa: CASSFGKTSVKVSSYNEQFF
j_call: TRBJ2-1
v_call: TRBV3-1/TRBV3-2
d_call: TRBD2